What follows is one T cell receptor (beta chain) and its context. This record comes from a study of chemoradiotherapy in HPV16-positive cancers. CDR1 and CDR2 from the germline V gene are ENHRY and SYGVKD. The J segment lost 4 bases and the V segment lost 3 bases, leaving 7 bases of the junction unmatched. The CDR3 has 15 amino acids. Repertoires were generated with immunoSEQ multiplex PCR, while TCRdb's copy carries only in-frame clones and drops some. The profile shows around 29,000 clones, approximately 90% of them singletons. This TCR came from a human donor with HPV-associated anogenital cancer. Sample: blood, taken from a patient who underwent chemoradiotherapy. This chain joins TRBV10-3 and TRBJ2-7, with 9 bases that match TRBD1. CDR3 in amino acids: CAISDPGTGIYEQYF. Written as DNA, the CDR3 is TGTGCCATCAGTGATCCCGGGACAGGGATATACGAGCAGTACTTC.